The rows below give T cell receptor beta chains drawn from one sample of a study of cytomegalovirus exposure and HLA in healthy donors. Repertoires were generated with immunoSEQ multiplex PCR, while TCRdb's copy carries only in-frame clones and drops some. The table includes 120,000 to 150,000 clones, about 72% detected once. The sample was PBMCs. The receptors come from a middle-aged man in good health and CMV-seronegative. Each CDR3 is given with its conserved first and last residue. The D gene is left open where the match is weak. Clone size is not always given. Where it is, it says once, few, many or a class for expanded clones.

V: TRBV4-1; D: NA; J: TRBJ1-6; size: NA; DNA: TGCGCCAGCAGCCGAGCTAACAGGGTGGTATCACCCCTCCACTTT; CDR3: CASSRANRVVSPLHF
V: TRBV27; D: TRBD1; J: TRBJ1-4; size: NA; DNA: TGTGCCAGCAGTCCCTACAGGGGAGGAAATGAAAAACTGTTTTTT; CDR3: CASSPYRGGNEKLFF
V: TRBV30; D: TRBD2; J: TRBJ2-3; size: NA; DNA: TGTGCCTGGAGCGCAACTAGCGTTCCGGATACGCAGTATTTT; CDR3: CAWSATSVPDTQYF
V: TRBV28; D: NA; J: TRBJ1-5; size: NA; DNA: TGTGCCAGCAGTTTATCGGGGCAGCCCCAGCATTTT; CDR3: CASSLSGQPQHF
V: TRBV7-2; D: NA; J: TRBJ2-3; size: NA; DNA: TGTGCCAGCAGCTTCCACCAGAGGGATACGCAGTATTTT; CDR3: CASSFHQRDTQYF
V: TRBV5-8; D: TRBD2; J: TRBJ2-7; size: NA; DNA: TGTGCCAGCAGCTTCGGGGGGTACGAGCAGTACTTC; CDR3: CASSFGGYEQYF
V: TRBV5-1; D: TRBD2; J: TRBJ2-5; size: few; DNA: TGCGCCAGCAGCTTGGGGCAGGGAGGGCAAGAGACCCAGTACTTC; CDR3: CASSLGQGGQETQYF
V: TRBV5-1; D: NA; J: TRBJ2-1; size: NA; DNA: TGCGCCAGCAGCTTGGGATCCGGTTACAATGAGCAGTTCTTC; CDR3: CASSLGSGYNEQFF
V: TRBV9; D: NA; J: TRBJ2-1; size: NA; DNA: TGTGCCAGCAGCGTAGTAGGCACACGGGGGAATGAGCAGTTCTTC; CDR3: CASSVVGTRGNEQFF
V: TRBV10-3; D: NA; J: TRBJ1-4; size: NA; DNA: TGTGCCATCAGCGAGGGAGCAACTAATGAAAAACTGTTTTTT; CDR3: CAISEGATNEKLFF
V: TRBV5-6; D: NA; J: TRBJ2-7; size: NA; DNA: TGTGCCAGCAGTCCAGGCGAGACCTACGAGCAGTACTTC; CDR3: CASSPGETYEQYF
V: TRBV15; D: NA; J: TRBJ1-2; size: NA; DNA: TGTGCCACCAGCAGAGGTTCCCTAGGGACAAGGAACGGCTACACCTTC; CDR3: CATSRGSLGTRNGYTF
V: TRBV25-1; D: TRBD2; J: TRBJ2-6; size: few; DNA: TGTGCCAGCAGTGGTATAGCGGGGGGGCCTGGGGCCAACGTCCTGACTTTC; CDR3: CASSGIAGGPGANVLTF
V: TRBV30; D: NA; J: TRBJ2-2; size: NA; DNA: TGTGCCTGGAGCGCGAACACCGGGGAGCTGTTTTTT; CDR3: CAWSANTGELFF
V: TRBV5-6; D: NA; J: TRBJ1-2; size: NA; DNA: TGTGCCAGCAGGCCCGCTGTAGGGGGTGATGGCTACACCTTC; CDR3: CASRPAVGGDGYTF
V: TRBV6-6; D: TRBD2; J: TRBJ2-3; size: NA; DNA: TGTGCCAGCAGTAGAGCGGGGAGGTCCACAGATACGCAGTATTTT; CDR3: CASSRAGRSTDTQYF
V: TRBV10-2; D: TRBD1; J: TRBJ1-2; size: NA; DNA: TGCGCCAGCAGCCTGGACAGGGGTTATGGCTACACCTTC; CDR3: CASSLDRGYGYTF
V: TRBV12-5; D: TRBD1; J: TRBJ1-2; size: NA; DNA: TGTGCTAGTGGTTTGGCCGGACAGGGGATATGGTATGGCTACACCTTC; CDR3: CASGLAGQGIWYGYTF
V: TRBV30; D: NA; J: TRBJ2-1; size: NA; DNA: TGTGCCTGGAGTGCCCGGGATGGGGATGAGCAGTTCTTC; CDR3: CAWSARDGDEQFF
V: TRBV7-7; D: NA; J: TRBJ1-1; size: NA; DNA: TGTGCCAGCAGAAAGGAGGTAGGGATCACTGAAGCTTTCTTT; CDR3: CASRKEVGITEAFF
V: TRBV6-4; D: NA; J: TRBJ2-7; size: NA; DNA: TGTGCCAACAGTAACCCCAGGAGTTTAGACAGATTCTACGAGCAGTACTTC; CDR3: CANSNPRSLDRFYEQYF
V: TRBV19; D: TRBD1; J: TRBJ1-1; size: once; DNA: TGTGCCAGTAGTATAGGGACAGGGGACCCGAACACTGAAGCTTTCTTT; CDR3: CASSIGTGDPNTEAFF
V: TRBV7-8; D: NA; J: TRBJ1-1; size: few; DNA: TGTGCCAGCAGCTTATCGGACAGCTTTAGCCAAATGAACACTGAAGCTTTCTTT; CDR3: CASSLSDSFSQMNTEAFF
V: TRBV5-1; D: TRBD2; J: TRBJ2-1; size: few; DNA: TGCGCCAGCAGCTCCCCCGCGGGGGGGTCCTACAATGAGCAGTTCTTC; CDR3: CASSSPAGGSYNEQFF
V: TRBV25-1; D: TRBD1; J: TRBJ1-4; size: NA; DNA: TGTGCCAGCAGTGAGGACAGGGCGCTTGCAACTAATGAAAAACTGTTTTTT; CDR3: CASSEDRALATNEKLFF
V: TRBV27; D: TRBD1; J: TRBJ1-2; size: few; DNA: TGTGCCAGCAGACCCTCAGGGGGAGACTATGGCTACACCTTC; CDR3: CASRPSGGDYGYTF
V: TRBV27; D: NA; J: TRBJ2-2; size: NA; DNA: TGTGCCAGCAGCGTCCCGACAGGCACCGGGGAGCTGTTTTTT; CDR3: CASSVPTGTGELFF
V: TRBV27; D: NA; J: TRBJ2-3; size: NA; DNA: TGTGCCAGCAGTTTACGACTAGGTATCACAGATACGCAGTATTTT; CDR3: CASSLRLGITDTQYF
V: TRBV19; D: NA; J: TRBJ1-1; size: NA; DNA: TGTGCCAGTAGTATGACAGAGAACACTGAAGCTTTCTTT; CDR3: CASSMTENTEAFF
V: TRBV6-5; D: TRBD1; J: TRBJ2-7; size: few; DNA: TGTGCCAGCAGTACCGGACAGGGCCTTGAGCAGTACTTC; CDR3: CASSTGQGLEQYF
V: TRBV9; D: NA; J: TRBJ1-4; size: NA; DNA: TGTGCCAGCAGCGTAGAACAGGTGGACGAAAAACTGTTTTTT; CDR3: CASSVEQVDEKLFF
V: TRBV19; D: NA; J: TRBJ2-4; size: NA; DNA: TGTGCCAGTACCCATCCGGGGGTAAGAGGAGACATTCAGTACTTC; CDR3: CASTHPGVRGDIQYF
V: TRBV7-2; D: TRBD2; J: TRBJ2-7; size: NA; DNA: TGTGCCAGCAGCTTAGCGGCTAGCGGGATGTACGAGCAGTACTTC; CDR3: CASSLAASGMYEQYF
V: TRBV6-1; D: TRBD2; J: TRBJ2-7; size: few; DNA: TGTGCCAGCAAGCCTAGCGGGGGACCTTACGAGCAGTACTTC; CDR3: CASKPSGGPYEQYF
V: TRBV2; D: NA; J: TRBJ1-2; size: NA; DNA: TGTGCCAGCAGTGAGGGGGGAACTAACTATGGCTACACCTTC; CDR3: CASSEGGTNYGYTF
V: TRBV30; D: TRBD2; J: TRBJ2-2; size: NA; DNA: TGTGCCTGGAATGGCGGGAGGGCGGTCGGGGAGCTGTTTTTT; CDR3: CAWNGGRAVGELFF
V: TRBV18; D: NA; J: TRBJ2-6; size: NA; DNA: TGTGCCAGCTCACCCCCCGGTGGTAGTTCTGGGGCCAACGTCCTGACTTTC; CDR3: CASSPPGGSSGANVLTF
V: TRBV28; D: TRBD1; J: TRBJ1-6; size: NA; DNA: TGTGCCAGCAGCCGGACAGGGGGGTTAACGTCACCCCTCCACTTT; CDR3: CASSRTGGLTSPLHF
V: TRBV5-1; D: TRBD1; J: TRBJ2-5; size: NA; DNA: TGCGCCAGCAGCTCCCGGGACAGGGACACCATAGAGACCCAGTACTTC; CDR3: CASSSRDRDTIETQYF
V: TRBV6-1; D: TRBD1; J: TRBJ1-1; size: few; DNA: TGTGCCAGCAGGAGACAGACAGGGGACACTGAAGCTTTCTTT; CDR3: CASRRQTGDTEAFF
V: TRBV11-2; D: TRBD2; J: TRBJ2-1; size: NA; DNA: TGTGCCAGCAGCCGAAATGAGGGGCTAGCGGGAGTGAGGCAGTTCTTC; CDR3: CASSRNEGLAGVRQFF
V: TRBV7-2; D: NA; J: TRBJ2-7; size: NA; DNA: TGTGCCAGCAGCATAGACCAGGGATACTACGAGCAGTACTTC; CDR3: CASSIDQGYYEQYF
V: TRBV5-4; D: NA; J: TRBJ1-1; size: NA; DNA: TGTGCCAGCAGCGTCCTGACAGGGAACACTGAAGCTTTCTTT; CDR3: CASSVLTGNTEAFF
V: TRBV4-3; D: NA; J: TRBJ2-3; size: NA; DNA: TGCGCCAGCAGCCAAGATAGCCGCAGCACAGATACGCAGTATTTT; CDR3: CASSQDSRSTDTQYF
V: TRBV6-4; D: NA; J: TRBJ1-5; size: NA; DNA: TGTGCCACCCCCACGGGGAATCAGCCCCAGAATTTT; CDR3: CATPTGNQPQNF
V: TRBV7-6; D: NA; J: TRBJ2-2; size: NA; DNA: TGTGCCAGCAGCTTTGGAGGATCGAACACCGGGGAGCTGTTTTTT; CDR3: CASSFGGSNTGELFF
V: TRBV11-3; D: NA; J: TRBJ2-7; size: NA; DNA: TGTGCCAGCAGCTTTGACAGTACCTACGAGCAGTACTTC; CDR3: CASSFDSTYEQYF
V: TRBV7-3; D: NA; J: TRBJ2-1; size: NA; DNA: TGTGCCAGCAGCTTACTATCCCGGCAGGAAAGGGGTGAGCAGTTCTTC; CDR3: CASSLLSRQERGEQFF
V: TRBV5-1; D: TRBD2; J: TRBJ2-3; size: NA; DNA: TGCGCCAGCAGCGTGGCGGGGGGTACAGATACGCAGTATTTT; CDR3: CASSVAGGTDTQYF
V: TRBV7-2; D: NA; J: TRBJ1-1; size: once; DNA: TGTGCCAGCAGCTCAAGCTTTGTCACTGAAGCTTTCTTT; CDR3: CASSSSFVTEAFF
V: TRBV10-2; D: NA; J: TRBJ1-1; size: NA; DNA: TGCGCCAGCAGGAGCAGGGGGAACACTGAAGCTTTCTTT; CDR3: CASRSRGNTEAFF
V: TRBV10-3; D: NA; J: TRBJ1-1; size: few; DNA: TGTGCCATCAGTGTGCAGGGGTCGACCACTGAAGCTTTCTTT; CDR3: CAISVQGSTTEAFF
V: TRBV7-6; D: TRBD1; J: TRBJ2-7; size: NA; DNA: TGTGCCAGCAGTTATGGGACAGGGAACTACGAGCAGTACTTC; CDR3: CASSYGTGNYEQYF
V: TRBV27; D: NA; J: TRBJ2-6; size: NA; DNA: TGTGCCAGCAGTTCACCGTGGGCCCGGATATCTGGGGCCAACGTCCTGACTTTC; CDR3: CASSSPWARISGANVLTF
V: TRBV18; D: NA; J: TRBJ1-5; size: once; DNA: TGTGCCAGCTCAGAACAGGGACGGGGCAATCAGCCCCAGCATTTT; CDR3: CASSEQGRGNQPQHF
V: TRBV28; D: NA; J: TRBJ1-1; size: once; DNA: TGTGCCAGCAGTTTAGGGGGCCCGCGCTGGACTGAAGCTTTCTTT; CDR3: CASSLGGPRWTEAFF
V: TRBV19; D: NA; J: TRBJ2-5; size: NA; DNA: TGTGCCAGTAGTAGGGGACTCGCCAGTGGAGGGACCCAGTACTTC; CDR3: CASSRGLASGGTQYF
V: TRBV5-1; D: NA; J: TRBJ1-2; size: NA; DNA: TGCGCCAGCAGCTTAACCCAGGGTTTTGGTGGCTACACCTTC; CDR3: CASSLTQGFGGYTF
V: TRBV13; D: TRBD1; J: TRBJ1-4; size: once; DNA: TGTGCCAGCAGCTTAAAGTGGACAGGGGAACAAAAACTGTTTTTT; CDR3: CASSLKWTGEQKLFF